Listed below are T cell receptor beta chains from one sample, sequenced in a study of tumor-infiltrating lymphocytes in oesophageal squamous cell carcinoma. TCRdb used MiXCR to reprocess the PCR reads, holding one entry per CDR3 protein. The sample carries roughly 12,000 distinct CDR3 sequences, approximately 52% recorded once. The material sequenced was normal esophageal tissue next to the tumor. The receptors here all came from a male donor with esophageal squamous cell carcinoma. CDR3s leave out the opening cysteine and the closing phenylalanine or tryptophan.

length,J,V,CDR3
8,TRBJ2-4,TRBV2,ASGRGEQY
11,TRBJ2-5,TRBV5-8,ASTTQGAETQY
12,TRBJ2-2,TRBV7-3,ASTGGLNTGELF
12,TRBJ2-1,TRBV5-1,ASSLQGASYEQF
13,TRBJ2-3,TRBV12-3/TRBV12-4,ASSPSSGSMNTQY
14,TRBJ1-6,TRBV4-2,ASSPKQAGYNSPLH
13,TRBJ2-7,TRBV11-2,ASSLLGGEPYEQY
15,-,TRBV7-6,ASSLSPSGLSYNEQY
13,TRBJ2-2,TRBV24-1,ATSDLRGLTGELF
11,TRBJ2-1,TRBV7-6,ASSTGAYNEQF
13,TRBJ2-5,TRBV28,ASSLGGTIQETQY
13,TRBJ2-1,TRBV7-8,ASSRGQGAHNEQF
13,-,TRBV11-3,ASSLVKRCQETQY
13,TRBJ2-3,TRBV7-2,ASSLSSGYTDTQY
13,TRBJ2-1,TRBV7-6,ASSSGRLDGDEQF
11,-,TRBV20-1,SADRTGTYEQY
12,-,TRBV4-1,ASSQQIGDYEQY
13,TRBJ2-2,TRBV2,ASTRDFLNTGELF
12,TRBJ1-2,TRBV24-1,ATSDEWSREGYT
6,TRBJ2-1,TRBV6-4,ASSDST
12,TRBJ1-5,TRBV5-6,ASSLRSSNQPQH
12,TRBJ1-4,TRBV19,ASSIGDLNEKLF
12,-,TRBV7-2,ASRSRDRGGEQY
14,TRBJ2-3,TRBV7-8,ASSPSGPQAVDTQY
11,TRBJ1-2,TRBV7-1,ASIYTGDYGYT
12,TRBJ2-3,TRBV11-3,ASSLGTGPDTQY
11,-,TRBV24-1,ATSVDSNNEQF
13,TRBJ2-5,TRBV7-2,ASSLMSSGSVAQY
14,TRBJ1-6,TRBV7-2,ASSLARTTSGSPLH
9,TRBJ2-2,TRBV12-3/TRBV12-4,ASLYTGELF
9,TRBJ2-1,TRBV29-1,SVETGGAQF
12,-,TRBV7-6,ASSLAGYNTEAF
13,TRBJ2-7,TRBV7-2,ASSSYREGGYEQY
13,TRBJ1-3,TRBV5-5,ASSFRPVSGNTIY
12,TRBJ2-3,TRBV7-2,ASSGPGGQDTQY
12,TRBJ2-7,TRBV20-1,SASRASGSYEQY
12,-,TRBV19,ASSTGGMYTEAF
13,-,TRBV6-1,ASSEVVATYNEQF
13,-,TRBV7-3,ASSLNPGPYNEQF
10,TRBJ2-7,TRBV10-2,ATIAPGDEQY
12,-,TRBV7-2,ASSLYSGGGEQY
13,TRBJ2-5,TRBV7-2,ASSLVHRGGETQY
11,-,TRBV7-2,ASSLSLDYEQY
11,-,TRBV6-1,ATRLAVQYEQY
12,TRBJ2-5,TRBV12-2,ASRLNRVQETQY
12,TRBJ2-3,TRBV11-1,ASSTGQGTDTQY
9,TRBJ2-1,TRBV4-3,ASNRGDEQF
11,TRBJ2-1,TRBV7-6,ASSHAGSNEQF
12,-,TRBV7-3,ASSLRGHGETQY
10,TRBJ2-4,TRBV7-9,ASSPRLNIQY
13,TRBJ2-3,TRBV7-8,ASSLLTSRHDTQY